Sequencing of this T cell receptor (beta chain) was carried out in a study of T cells in pancreatic ductal adenocarcinoma. General observations from the study: Blood had more productive templates and roughly 8-fold more unique clonotypes than tumor. No significant tumor-blood clonality difference; means were about 0.12 and 0.073. Enrichment of CD45RO+ effector over naive T cells in tumors may bias clonality. Results skew toward the minority of patients with early-stage disease.

Measured with immunoSEQ multiplex PCR; TCRdb has only the in-frame clones, and not every one. This sample has around 100,000 clones; roughly 95% occur once, and the top ten carry around 3.2%. As to this clone: Its target is not known.

Surgery without prior neoadjuvant therapy was the treatment of the selected pancreatic ductal adenocarcinoma patients. The length of the CDR3 is 14 residues. With 1 base removed from V and 11 bases from J, the gap between germline ends came to 14 bases. Germline values: CDR1 LGHNA, CDR2 YSLEER. Sequenced material: PBMCs. The chain recombines TRBV4-3 with TRBJ1-4, with D maybe TRBD1 (5 bases). The source is a human donor with pancreatic ductal adenocarcinoma. In DNA form, the CDR3 reads TGCGCCAGCAGCCAAGTAGGGGATGGAGGGAAACTGTTTTTT. This codes for CASSQVGDGGKLFF.